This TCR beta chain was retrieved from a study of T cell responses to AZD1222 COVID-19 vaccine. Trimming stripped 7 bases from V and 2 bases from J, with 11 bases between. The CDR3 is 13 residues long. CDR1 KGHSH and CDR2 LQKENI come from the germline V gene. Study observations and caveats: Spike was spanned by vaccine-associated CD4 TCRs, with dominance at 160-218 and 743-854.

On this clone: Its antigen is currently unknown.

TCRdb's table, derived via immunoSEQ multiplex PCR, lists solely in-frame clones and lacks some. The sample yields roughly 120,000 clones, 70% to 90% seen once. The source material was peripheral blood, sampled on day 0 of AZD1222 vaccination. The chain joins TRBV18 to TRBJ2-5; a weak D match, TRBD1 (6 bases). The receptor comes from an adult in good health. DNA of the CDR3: TGTGCCAGCTTGATAGACAGGCAAGAGACCCAGTACTTC. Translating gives CASLIDRQETQYF.